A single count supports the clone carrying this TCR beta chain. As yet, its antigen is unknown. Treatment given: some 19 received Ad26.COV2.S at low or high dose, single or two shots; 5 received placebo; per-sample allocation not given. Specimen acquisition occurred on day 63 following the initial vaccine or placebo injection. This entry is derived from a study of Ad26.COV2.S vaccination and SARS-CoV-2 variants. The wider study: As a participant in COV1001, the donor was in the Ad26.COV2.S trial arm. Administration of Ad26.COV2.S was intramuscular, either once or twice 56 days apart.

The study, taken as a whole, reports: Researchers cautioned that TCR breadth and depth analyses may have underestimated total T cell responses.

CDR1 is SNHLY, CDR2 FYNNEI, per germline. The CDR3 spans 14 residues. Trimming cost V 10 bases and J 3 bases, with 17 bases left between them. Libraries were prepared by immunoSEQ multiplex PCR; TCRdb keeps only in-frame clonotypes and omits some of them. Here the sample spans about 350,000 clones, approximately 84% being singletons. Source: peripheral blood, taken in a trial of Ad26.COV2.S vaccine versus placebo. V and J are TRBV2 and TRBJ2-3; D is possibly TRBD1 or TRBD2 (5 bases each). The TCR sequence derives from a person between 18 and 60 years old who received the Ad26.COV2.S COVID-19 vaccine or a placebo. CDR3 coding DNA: TGTGCCACTTCCGGGACCCAATCGACAGATACGCAGTATTTT. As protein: CATSGTQSTDTQYF.